These T cell receptor beta chains were read from a single sample in a study of T-cell reconstitution after alpha-beta-depleted transplantation in children. TCRdb reprocessed the PCR reads with MiXCR, giving one entry per CDR3 protein. The sample holds 900,000 or so distinct CDR3 sequences, roughly 15% seen once. Specimen: PBMCs, mostly from graft donor cells, collected 360 days after TCRalphabeta/CD19-depleted stem cell transplant. The receptor source for this set is a male patient younger than 18 who had a stem cell transplant for acute lymphoblastic leukemia, so the T cells may come from the graft donor. CDR3s include the opening cysteine and the closing phenylalanine or tryptophan. The D gene is left open where the match is weak. The size entry is marked missing in some rows and otherwise reads once, few, many or a size class.

few	TRBV18	NA	TRBJ2-3	TGTGCCAGCTCACCACCAACACCCAGGGGAATCACAGATACGCAGTATTTT	CASSPPTPRGITDTQYF
NA	TRBV5-1	TRBD1	TRBJ2-3	TGCGCCAGCAGCCCCGGGACAGGGTACCTTCCAACAGATACGCAGTATTTT	CASSPGTGYLPTDTQYF
many	TRBV10-3	NA	TRBJ2-1	TGTGCCATCAGTGATCTCGCAATCAATGAGCAGTTCTTC	CAISDLAINEQFF
few	TRBV28	TRBD1	TRBJ2-1	TGTGCCAGCAGCGTCTTCCGGGACAGGGTCTACAATGAGCAGTTCTTC	CASSVFRDRVYNEQFF
many	TRBV29-1	TRBD2	TRBJ2-7	TGCAGCGTTGGGACTAGCTACGAGCAGTACTTC	CSVGTSYEQYF
NA	TRBV4-1	TRBD1	TRBJ2-7	TGCGCCAGCAGCCGACAGGGGGCCAGCGGAACCTACGAGCAGTACTTC	CASSRQGASGTYEQYF
few	TRBV6-5	TRBD2	TRBJ2-1	TGTGCCAGCAGTTACGAGGCTAGCGGGAACAATGAGCAGTTCTTC	CASSYEASGNNEQFF
few	TRBV9	TRBD2	TRBJ2-7	TGTGCCAGCAGCGTAGGCCTCAGGGGATGGACTAGCGGGAGCCCCTACGAGCAGTACTTC	CASSVGLRGWTSGSPYEQYF
many	TRBV4-1	TRBD2	TRBJ2-1	TGCGCCAGCAGCCGGCACGCTCCGGGACTAGCGGGAGTAGATGAGCAGTTCTTC	CASSRHAPGLAGVDEQFF
NA	TRBV12-3/TRBV12-4	NA	TRBJ2-7	TGTGCCAGCAGTTTATCGTCCTCGAACTACGAGCAGTACTTC	CASSLSSSNYEQYF
few	TRBV7-9	TRBD1	TRBJ2-7	TGTGCCAGCAGCACCCGACAGGGGGGCTACGAGCAGTACTTC	CASSTRQGGYEQYF
few	TRBV18	TRBD1	TRBJ1-1	TGTGCCAGCTCACCCAGGACAGGTTGGAACACTGAAGCTTTCTTT	CASSPRTGWNTEAFF
NA	TRBV5-1	NA	TRBJ2-4	TGCGCCAGCAGCGGAGCTACAGGGTCGGACATTCAGTACTTC	CASSGATGSDIQYF
NA	TRBV5-1	TRBD1	TRBJ2-1	TGCGCCAGCAGCTTGGGACAGGGGGCTTGGTATGAGCAGTTCTTC	CASSLGQGAWYEQFF
NA	TRBV7-8	NA	TRBJ2-3	TGTGCCAGCAGCTTGTATGGCGACCCCACAGATACGCAGTATTTT	CASSLYGDPTDTQYF
NA	TRBV29-1	TRBD2	TRBJ2-1	TGCAGCGTGAAACTAGCGGGAGGGCCTGGCTCCTACAATGAGCAGTTCTTC	CSVKLAGGPGSYNEQFF
many	TRBV9	NA	TRBJ2-4	TGTGCCAGCAGCGTAGCTGAAGGCATTCAGTACTTC	CASSVAEGIQYF
NA	TRBV6-6	NA	TRBJ1-1	TGTGCCAGCAGTTACTCCCCGAATTATGAAGCTTTCTTT	CASSYSPNYEAFF
NA	TRBV5-1	NA	TRBJ2-5	TGCGCCAGCAGCTTGGTCGGTAGTAGGGCCCAAGAGACCCAGTACTTC	CASSLVGSRAQETQYF
many	TRBV11-2	NA	TRBJ2-7	TGTGCCAGCAGCTTAGATCGTTTCGAGCAGTACTTC	CASSLDRFEQYF
few	TRBV12-3/TRBV12-4	NA	TRBJ1-1	TGTGCCAGCACCCCGCTTAGGGATACTGAAGCTTTCTTT	CASTPLRDTEAFF
once	TRBV7-9	TRBD2	TRBJ2-3	TGTGCCAGCAGCTTAAGTCTACTAGCGCGGACAGATACGCAGTATTTT	CASSLSLLARTDTQYF
many	TRBV5-5	NA	TRBJ2-3	TGCGCCAGCAGCTTGGCGGTAGATACGCAGTATTTT	CASSLAVDTQYF
many	TRBV10-3	TRBD1	TRBJ2-7	TGTGACGCGGGACAGGGATCCTACGAGCAGTACTTC	CDAGQGSYEQYF
few	TRBV24-1	NA	TRBJ2-3	TGTGCGACATCCAGGGGACTTACGCAGTATTTT	CATSRGLTQYF
NA	TRBV5-1	NA	TRBJ2-1	TGCGCCAGCAGCTTGGCCGACCTGGTCTCCTACAATGAGCAGTTCTTC	CASSLADLVSYNEQFF
many	TRBV5-1	TRBD2	TRBJ2-1	TGCGCCAGCAGCTTGGAATTAGCGGGGACGTTCACCTACAATGAGCAGTTCTTC	CASSLELAGTFTYNEQFF
few	TRBV2	TRBD2	TRBJ2-5	TGTGCCAGCAGTCTTCAGGGACTAGCGGTAGAGACCCAGTACTTC	CASSLQGLAVETQYF
NA	TRBV3-1	NA	TRBJ2-7	TGTGCCAGCAGCCAAGTTAACAGGGTCGAGCAGTACTTC	CASSQVNRVEQYF
NA	TRBV14	TRBD1	TRBJ2-7	TGTGCCAGCAGTCAAGAAGAGGGGGCGGCCTACGAGCAGTACTTC	CASSQEEGAAYEQYF
few	TRBV11-2	TRBD1	TRBJ2-7	TGTGCCAGCAGCTCCTACAGGGGGACCTCGACCTACGAGCAGTACTTC	CASSSYRGTSTYEQYF
few	TRBV12-3/TRBV12-4	NA	TRBJ2-1	TGTGCCAGCGGAGAGAGTGGTTCGGGTGACAATGAGCAGTTCTTC	CASGESGSGDNEQFF
few	TRBV9	NA	TRBJ1-1	TGTGCCAGCAGCGTCAGCGGGAGTGAAGCTTTCTTT	CASSVSGSEAFF
NA	TRBV5-1	NA	TRBJ1-1	TGCGCCAGCAGCTGGCAACAGGGGAACACTGAAGCTTTCTTT	CASSWQQGNTEAFF
NA	TRBV7-3	TRBD2	TRBJ2-1	TGTGCCAGCAGCTTAGAAGGCGGGAGGGGGGGTGAGCAGTTCTTC	CASSLEGGRGGEQFF
few	TRBV20-1	NA	TRBJ1-1	TGCAGTGCTAGAGATCGGGTGGGGACGAACACTGAAGCTTTCTTT	CSARDRVGTNTEAFF
NA	TRBV4-1	TRBD1	TRBJ1-2	TGCGCCAGCAGCCACGCCTCGACAGGGGGCAACTCTCCCTATGGCTACACCTTC	CASSHASTGGNSPYGYTF
NA	TRBV2	TRBD1	TRBJ2-1	TGTGCCAGCGAGGTCGGGACAGGAGACTACAATGAGCAGTTCTTC	CASEVGTGDYNEQFF
NA	TRBV10-3	NA	TRBJ2-3	TGTGCCATCAGTGAGTCCGGAGGCACAGATACGCAGTATTTT	CAISESGGTDTQYF
few	TRBV10-3	NA	TRBJ2-7	TGTGCCATCAGTGATCCCCTATGGGGGAGTGACGAGCAGTACTTC	CAISDPLWGSDEQYF